The clone carrying this T cell receptor (beta chain) was seen a single time. This entry is derived from a study of blood T cell repertoires in COVID-19. Study overall: Samples representing acute and convalescent COVID-19 were sourced from the United States, Italy and Spain. T cells, B-cell-depleted T cells, or PBMCs provided the cDNA or gDNA that served as material.

Original methodology: For nucleated cells, counts were estimated from reference gene primer amplification. The repertoire was sequenced with immunoSEQ multiplex PCR; TCRdb's copy has only in-frame clones and lacks some. The V and J calls and clone size come from that table; D and trimming were worked out from the DNA. The table records 61,000 or so clones, around nine tenths of them present only once. The V gene end was trimmed by 3 bases and the J gene end by 0 bases; junction bases not matched to a gene: 14. In germline, CDR1 is DFQATT, CDR2 SNEGSKA (reference sequence). The CDR3 is 18 residues long.

This receptor was taken from a woman in her forties or fifties with active or convalescent COVID-19. The sample taken for sequencing was peripheral blood. V is TRBV20-1 and J is TRBJ2-1; 7 nucleotides agree with TRBD1. Here the CDR3 reads CSASSSMTGQSSYNEQFF. As DNA, the CDR3 is TGCAGTGCTAGTTCCTCGATGACAGGGCAAAGCTCCTACAATGAGCAGTTCTTC.